Below are 22 T cell receptor beta chains sequenced from a single sample in a study of blood T cell repertoires in COVID-19. Repertoires were generated with immunoSEQ multiplex PCR, while TCRdb's copy carries only in-frame clones and drops some. The repertoire holds 120,000 to 150,000 clones, more than 80% seen once, with roughly 4.8% in the top ten. Sequenced: peripheral blood. The receptors originated from a human donor in a cohort sampled during active COVID-19.

This rearrangement joins TRBV6-5 to TRBJ2-1; D is possibly TRBD1 (5 bases). CDR1 and CDR2 (germline): MNHEY, SVGAGI. The germline V and J ends were trimmed by 2 bases and 8 bases, with 10 bases remaining between them. This CDR3 has 13 amino acids. CDR3 bases: TGTGCCAGCAGTTACGGTGACAGCGATGAGCAGTTCTTC. Its translation is CASSYGDSDEQFF.

This chain links TRBV4-2 with TRBJ2-1, with D perhaps TRBD2 (6 bases). V was clipped by 4 bases and J by 9 bases, with 19 bases between them. This CDR3 is 15 amino acids long. Germline CDR1 is LGHNA and CDR2 is YNFKEQ. In DNA, the CDR3 is TGTGCCAGCAGCCCCCTTCGCGGGGTGAGGAGTGAGCAGTTCTTC. Encoded protein: CASSPLRGVRSEQFF.

This clone appeared a single time. The chain has TRBV7-8 and TRBJ2-2; TRBD2 might be the D (6 bases). Germline V gives CDR1 SGHVS, CDR2 FQNEAQ. Trimming shortened V by 2 bases and J by 7 bases, and 11 bases separated the two germline ends. CDR3 length equals 14 residues. The CDR3 here is CASSLPGTHGELFF. The CDR3 bases are TGTGCCAGCAGCTTACCCGGGACTCACGGGGAGCTGTTTTTT. The full variable domain, rest sourced from reference TRBV7-8 and TRBJ2-2, is GAGVSQSPRYKVAKRGQDVALRCDPISGHVSLFWYQQALGQGPEFLTYFQNEAQLDKSGLPSDRFFAERPEGSVSTLKIQRTQQEDSAVYLCASSLPGTHGELFFGEGSRLTVL.

The V call is TRBV7-7, the J call TRBJ2-2; TRBD2 might be the D (6 bases). The CDR3 extends over 13 amino acids. Germline CDR1 SSHAT, CDR2 FNYEAQ (reference sequence). The CDR3 loop is CAIARDSTGELFF. The CDR3 coding sequence is TGTGCTATCGCCCGGGACTCCACCGGGGAGCTGTTTTTT. Based on the CDR3 plus reference TRBV7-7 and TRBJ2-2, the full variable domain is GAGVSQSPRYKVTKRGQDVTLRCDPISSHATLYWYQQALGQGPEFLTYFNYEAQPDKSGLPSDRFSAERPEGSISTLTIQRTEQRDSAMYRCAIARDSTGELFFGEGSRLTVL.

The rearrangement uses TRBV11-2 and TRBJ2-5, with 9 bases that match TRBD2. CDR3 length: 16 residues. V trimming: 3 bases; J trimming: 5 bases; junction bases outside the gene matches: 10. Germline values: CDR1 SGHAT, CDR2 FQNNGV. The CDR3 here is CASSFNVAGVGETQYF. The CDR3, as DNA: TGTGCCAGCAGCTTTAATGTAGCGGGAGTTGGGGAGACCCAGTACTTC.

This clone was recorded only once. This rearrangement joins TRBV2 to TRBJ1-4; 9 bases agree with TRBD1. The CDR3 totals 14 residues. Germline CDR1 is SNHLY and CDR2 is FYNNEI. V was pared by 6 bases and J by 5 bases, with 4 bases of the junction left unmatched. CDR3 protein: CASRQGAINEKLFF. The CDR3 DNA reads as TGTGCCAGCAGACAGGGGGCAATAAATGAAAAACTGTTTTTT. The whole variable domain, remainder taken from reference TRBV2 and TRBJ1-4, is EPEVTQTPSHQVTQMGQEVILRCVPISNHLYFYWYRQILGQKVEFLVSFYNNEISEKSEIFDDQFSVERPDGSNFTLKIRSTKLEDSAMYFCASRQGAINEKLFFGSGTQLSVL.

A single count supports this clone. This rearrangement joins TRBV19 to TRBJ2-5; D is perhaps TRBD1 (7 bases). The CDR3 is made up of 13 amino acids. Looked up from germline, CDR1 is LNHDA and CDR2 is SQIVND (reference sequence). The ends were cut back, 8 bases at V and 1 base at J, with 11 bases in the middle. This CDR3 is CASARDSQETQYF. The CDR3 DNA reads as TGTGCCAGTGCGCGGGACAGCCAAGAGACCCAGTACTTC.

This clone was seen only once. This chain joins TRBV7-2 and TRBJ2-7, with 7 bases that match TRBD1. J was trimmed by 3 bases and V by 1 base; bases with no gene match: 3. CDR1 and CDR2 (germline): SGHTA, FQGNSA. The CDR3 loop spans 14 amino acids. The CDR3 loop is CASSLEGQFYEQYF. CDR3 DNA: TGTGCCAGCAGCTTAGAGGGACAGTTCTACGAGCAGTACTTC.

The V gene is TRBV6-6, the J gene TRBJ2-3; no firm D call. V shed 9 bases and J shed 2 bases, with 15 bases lying between them. Germline assignment: CDR1 MNHNY and CDR2 SVGAGI (reference sequence). This CDR3 is built from 14 residues. CDR3 coding DNA: TGTGCCAGTTCTTATGGTCTACTCACAGATACGCAGTATTTT. It yields the protein CASSYGLLTDTQYF.

This clone was picked up one time. The chain employs TRBV14 and TRBJ2-5; no firm D call. The CDR3 spans 14 residues. The germline gives CDR1 SGHDN, CDR2 FVKESK. V lost 0 bases to trimming and J lost 7 bases, with 12 bases between them. CDR3 sequence reads: CASSQEHSAGTQYF. The CDR3 coding sequence is TGTGCCAGCAGCCAAGAACATTCGGCAGGGACCCAGTACTTC.

The V gene is TRBV2, the J gene TRBJ1-2; D not resolved. The germline CDR1 and CDR2 sequences are SNHLY and FYNNEI. Trimming removed 0 bases at V and 8 bases at J, with 13 bases between. The CDR3 is 14 amino acids. DNA of the CDR3: TGTGCCAGCAGTGAAGCGCGGGGTGGGCGAGGCTACACCTTC. It codes for CASSEARGGRGYTF.

The chain links TRBV29-1 to TRBJ1-2, with 8 bases that match TRBD1. Germline CDR1 reads SQVTM; CDR2 reads ANQGSEA. The CDR3 covers 14 residues. V was clipped by 3 bases and J by 6 bases; unmatched bases: 9. CDR3 region: CSVDRQGWQNGYTF. The CDR3 DNA is TGCAGCGTTGATCGACAGGGGTGGCAGAATGGCTACACCTTC.

The CDR3 nucleotides read TGTGCCAGTAGTATAAGACAGGGGAAAAACATTCAGTACTTC. Amino acid sequence: CASSIRQGKNIQYF. V and J are TRBV19 and TRBJ2-4; 8 nucleotides agree with TRBD1. CDR1 and CDR2 from the germline V gene are LNHDA and SQIVND (reference sequence). V shed 2 bases and J 4 bases; nucleotides not matched to a gene: 1. This CDR3 contains 14 residues. Full variable domain (missing parts from reference TRBV19 and TRBJ2-4): DGGITQSPKYLFRKEGQNVTLSCEQNLNHDAMYWYRQDPGQGLRLIYYSQIVNDFQKGDIAEGYSVSREKKESFPLTVTSAQKNPTAFYLCASSIRQGKNIQYFGAGTRLSVL.

The chain recombines TRBV28 with TRBJ2-3; 7 bases match TRBD1. The germline CDR1 and CDR2 sequences are MDHEN and SYDVKM. Germline trimming cut 5 bases from V and 3 bases from J; bases unmatched to any gene: 8. The CDR3 contains 15 residues. Here the CDR3 reads CASSVDRTATDTQYF. The CDR3 nucleotides read TGTGCCAGCAGTGTGGACAGGACCGCGACAGATACGCAGTATTTT.

V is TRBV7-2 and J is TRBJ2-2; TRBD2 is a possible D gene (5 bases). Trimming shortened V by 6 bases and J by 6 bases, and 8 bases separated the two germline ends. CDR1 is SGHTA and CDR2 is FQGNSA in the germline V gene. CDR3 length: 12 amino acids. DNA of the CDR3: TGTGCCAGCAGTAGGACTCCCGGGGAGCTGTTTTTT. Its translation is CASSRTPGELFF.

The rearrangement links TRBV6-5 to TRBJ1-5; the match to TRBD1 covers 8 bases. This CDR3 spans 15 amino acids. The germline V gene has CDR1 MNHEY and CDR2 SVGAGI. With 5 bases clipped from V and 3 bases from J, the junction kept 6 bases outside the gene matches. CDR3 nucleotide sequence: TGTGCCAGCAGTCCTAGGGACAGGCTCAATCAGCCCCAGCATTTT. Amino acids: CASSPRDRLNQPQHF.

For the CDR3, the DNA is TGCGCCAGCAGTCCCCTTCGGGCAGATACGCAGTATTTT. Protein: CASSPLRADTQYF. The chain employs TRBV23-1 and TRBJ2-3; D remains unclear. TRBV23-1 is annotated as an ORF whose role is uncertain. The CDR3 covers 13 residues. V shed 4 bases and J shed 4 bases, with 9 bases lying between them.

This chain links TRBV29-1 with TRBJ2-7, with 7 bases aligning to TRBD1. V gave up 1 base and J gave up 6 bases; unmatched junction bases: 3. Germline CDR1 SQVTM, CDR2 ANQGSEA. This CDR3 has 12 amino acids. The DNA of the CDR3 is TGCAGCGTTGAAGTACAGGGGACCGAGCAGTACTTC. It translates to CSVEVQGTEQYF.

The chain has TRBV7-3 and TRBJ2-1, with D perhaps matching TRBD2 (6 bases). The germline gives CDR1 SGHTA, CDR2 FQGTGA. Trimming removed 2 bases from V and 6 bases from J, with 8 bases in between. This CDR3 spans 13 amino acids. The CDR3 nucleotides read TGTGCCAGCAGCTTAGGGACTGCCAATGAGCAGTTCTTC. It codes for CASSLGTANEQFF.

This chain links TRBV7-9 with TRBJ1-1; TRBD1 is a possible D gene (5 bases). Germline CDR1 reads SEHNR; CDR2 reads FQNEAQ (reference sequence). V shed 0 bases and J shed 5 bases, with 10 bases lying between them. The CDR3 loop spans 14 amino acids. Here the CDR3 DNA reads TGTGCCAGCAGCTTAGCGCGGGGGGAGACTGAAGCTTTCTTT. It is translated as CASSLARGETEAFF.

This sequence joins TRBV2 and TRBJ1-6; possible D gene TRBD1, 5 bases. The germline CDR1 and CDR2 sequences are SNHLY and FYNNEI. This CDR3 contains 13 residues. V lost 6 bases and J lost 3, with 6 bases in between. CDR3 protein: CASRTDYNSPLHF. The DNA for the CDR3 is TGTGCCAGCAGGACAGACTATAATTCACCCCTCCACTTT.

The rearrangement joins TRBV5-1 to TRBJ2-3; 12 bases match TRBD2. Trimming took 2 bases from V and 5 from J; bases not matched to a gene: 12. Germline assignment: CDR1 SGHRS and CDR2 YFSETQ. The CDR3 contains 18 residues. The CDR3 DNA is TGCGCCAGCAGCTTTGGTGCTAGCGGGGGGGCAGATTTAGATACGCAGTATTTT. Translating gives CASSFGASGGADLDTQYF.